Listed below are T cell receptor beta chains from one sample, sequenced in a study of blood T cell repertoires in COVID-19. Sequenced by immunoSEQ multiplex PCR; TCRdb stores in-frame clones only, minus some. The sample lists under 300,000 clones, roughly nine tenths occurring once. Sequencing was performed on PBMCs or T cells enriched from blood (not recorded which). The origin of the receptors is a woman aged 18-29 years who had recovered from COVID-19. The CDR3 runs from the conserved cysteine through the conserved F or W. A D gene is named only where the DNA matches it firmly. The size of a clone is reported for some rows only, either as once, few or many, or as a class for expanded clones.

DNA: TGCGCCAGCAGCCAAGTCTGGTCCGCAGACCAAGAGACCCAGTACTTC; CDR3: CASSQVWSADQETQYF; J: TRBJ2-5; size: .; D: .; V: TRBV4-1
DNA: TGTGCCAGCAGCCTCCTAGGCTCTAATGAAAAACTGTTTTTT; CDR3: CASSLLGSNEKLFF; J: TRBJ1-4; size: .; D: .; V: TRBV3-1/TRBV3-2
DNA: TGTGCCAGCAGTGAAGTCAGAATGAACACTGAAGCTTTCTTT; CDR3: CASSEVRMNTEAFF; J: TRBJ1-1; size: once; D: .; V: TRBV6-1
DNA: TGTGCCAGCAGCGGTGAGCGGGGAGGGGGAACAGATACGCAGTATTTT; CDR3: CASSGERGGGTDTQYF; J: TRBJ2-3; size: few; D: .; V: TRBV13
DNA: TGCGCCAGCAGCCCCGGGACAGGTTATGAAAAACTGTTTTTT; CDR3: CASSPGTGYEKLFF; J: TRBJ1-4; size: once; D: TRBD1; V: TRBV5-1
DNA: TGTGCCAGCAGTGAGTACAGGGAGATGTGTTACACCTTC; CDR3: CASSEYREMCYTF; J: TRBJ1-2; size: .; D: .; V: TRBV6-1
DNA: TGTGCTAGCAGCCGCGCGACGGGAGGCACAGATACGCAGTATTTT; CDR3: CASSRATGGTDTQYF; J: TRBJ2-3; size: .; D: .; V: TRBV7-7
DNA: TGCGCCAGCAGCCGCGGGACTAGCGGGGGGCTCAATGAGCAGTTCTTC; CDR3: CASSRGTSGGLNEQFF; J: TRBJ2-1; size: .; D: TRBD2; V: TRBV5-1
DNA: TGCGCCAGCAGCTTGGACGGACAGGGAAATGGCTACACCTTC; CDR3: CASSLDGQGNGYTF; J: TRBJ1-2; size: .; D: TRBD1; V: TRBV5-1
DNA: TGTGCCAGCAGCTTATCCGGGACTAGCGGGGGGAACATTCAGTACTTC; CDR3: CASSLSGTSGGNIQYF; J: TRBJ2-4; size: .; D: TRBD2; V: TRBV5-4
DNA: TGTGCCAGCAAGGGACAGGGTGGAACTGAAGCTTTCTTT; CDR3: CASKGQGGTEAFF; J: TRBJ1-1; size: .; D: TRBD1; V: TRBV19